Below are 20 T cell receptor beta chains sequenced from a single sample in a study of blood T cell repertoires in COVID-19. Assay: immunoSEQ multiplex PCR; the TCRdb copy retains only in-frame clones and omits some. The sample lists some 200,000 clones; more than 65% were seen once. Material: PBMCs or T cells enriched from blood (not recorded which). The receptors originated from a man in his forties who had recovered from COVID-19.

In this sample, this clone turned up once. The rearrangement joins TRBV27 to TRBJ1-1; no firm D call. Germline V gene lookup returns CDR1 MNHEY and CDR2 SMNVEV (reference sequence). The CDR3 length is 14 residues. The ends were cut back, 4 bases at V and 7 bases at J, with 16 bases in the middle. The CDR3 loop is CASSSGERRDEAFF. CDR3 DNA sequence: TGTGCCAGCAGTTCTGGAGAAAGGCGGGATGAAGCTTTCTTT.

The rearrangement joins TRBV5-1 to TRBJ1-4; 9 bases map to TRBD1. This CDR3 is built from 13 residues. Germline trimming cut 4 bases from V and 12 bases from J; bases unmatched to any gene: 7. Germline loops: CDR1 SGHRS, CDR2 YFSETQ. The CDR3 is CASSRGDREELFF. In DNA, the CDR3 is TGCGCCAGCAGCCGGGGGGACAGGGAGGAACTGTTTTTT.

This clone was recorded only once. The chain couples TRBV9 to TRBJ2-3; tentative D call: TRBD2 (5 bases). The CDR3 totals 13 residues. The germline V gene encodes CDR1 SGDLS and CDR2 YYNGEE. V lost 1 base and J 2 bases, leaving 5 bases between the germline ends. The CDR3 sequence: CASSVRDTDTQYF. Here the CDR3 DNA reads TGTGCCAGCAGCGTACGGGACACAGATACGCAGTATTTT.

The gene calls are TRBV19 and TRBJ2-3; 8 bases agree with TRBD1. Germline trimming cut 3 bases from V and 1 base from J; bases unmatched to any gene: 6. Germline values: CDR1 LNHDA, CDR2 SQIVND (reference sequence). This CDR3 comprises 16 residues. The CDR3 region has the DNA TGTGCCAGTAGTATTTTAGGACAGGGAGGCACAGATACGCAGTATTTT. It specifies CASSILGQGGTDTQYF.

Here the CDR3 DNA reads TGTGCCAGCAGTGAATTTCGGGGTGGCGACGGAGCTAGCAATCAGCCCCAGCATTTT. Amino acids: CASSEFRGGDGASNQPQHF. The chain carries TRBV6-1 and TRBJ1-5; D gene uncertain. The CDR3 totals 19 residues. The germline gives CDR1 MNHNS, CDR2 SASEGT. Trimming removed 2 bases at V and 0 bases at J, with 20 bases between.

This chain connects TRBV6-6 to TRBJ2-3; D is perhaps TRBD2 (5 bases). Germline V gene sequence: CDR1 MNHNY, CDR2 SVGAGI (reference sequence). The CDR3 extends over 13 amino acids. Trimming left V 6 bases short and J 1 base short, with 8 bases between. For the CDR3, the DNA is TGTGCCAGCAGCCCAGCGGGCACAGATACGCAGTATTTT. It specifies CASSPAGTDTQYF.

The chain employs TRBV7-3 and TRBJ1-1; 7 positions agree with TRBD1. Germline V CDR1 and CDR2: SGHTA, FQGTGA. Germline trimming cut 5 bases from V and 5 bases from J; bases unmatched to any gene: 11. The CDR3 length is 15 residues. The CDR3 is CASSPLPGQTTEAFF. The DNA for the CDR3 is TGTGCCAGCAGCCCCCTACCGGGACAGACTACTGAAGCTTTCTTT.

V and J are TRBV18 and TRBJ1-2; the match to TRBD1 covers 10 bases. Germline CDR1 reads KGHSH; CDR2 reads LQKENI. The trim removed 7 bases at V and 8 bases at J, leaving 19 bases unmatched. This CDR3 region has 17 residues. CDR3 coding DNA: TGTGCCAGCTATGGGACAGGGGACCTCCCCGGGAAGGCCGGCTACACCTTC. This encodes CASYGTGDLPGKAGYTF. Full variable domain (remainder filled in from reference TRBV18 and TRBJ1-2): NAGVMQNPRHLVRRRGQEARLRCSPMKGHSHVYWYRQLPEEGLKFMVYLQKENIIDESGMPKERFSAEFPKEGPSILRIQQVVRGDSAAYFCASYGTGDLPGKAGYTFGSGTRLTVV.

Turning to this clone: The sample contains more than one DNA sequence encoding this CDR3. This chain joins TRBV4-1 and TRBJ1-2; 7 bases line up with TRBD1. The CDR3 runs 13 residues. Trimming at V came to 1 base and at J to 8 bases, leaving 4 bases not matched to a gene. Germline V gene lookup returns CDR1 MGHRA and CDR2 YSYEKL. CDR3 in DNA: TGCGCCAGCAGCCAAGGACAGGGTGAAGGCTACACCTTC. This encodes CASSQGQGEGYTF.

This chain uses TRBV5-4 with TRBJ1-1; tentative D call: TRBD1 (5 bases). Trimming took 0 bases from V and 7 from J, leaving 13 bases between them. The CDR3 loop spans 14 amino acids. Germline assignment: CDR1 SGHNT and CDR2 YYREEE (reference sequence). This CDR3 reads CASSLAGGKVEAFF. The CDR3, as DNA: TGTGCCAGCAGCTTGGCCGGGGGAAAGGTTGAAGCTTTCTTT.

Here the CDR3 reads CASSPQDRDTDTQYF. In DNA, the CDR3 is TGTGCCAGCAGTCCACAGGACAGAGACACAGATACGCAGTATTTT. The chain is built from TRBV25-1 and TRBJ2-3; D might be TRBD1 (6 bases). Germline V gene sequence: CDR1 MGHDK, CDR2 SYGVNS. V was trimmed by 5 bases and J by 2 bases, leaving 14 bases between them. The CDR3 has 15 residues.

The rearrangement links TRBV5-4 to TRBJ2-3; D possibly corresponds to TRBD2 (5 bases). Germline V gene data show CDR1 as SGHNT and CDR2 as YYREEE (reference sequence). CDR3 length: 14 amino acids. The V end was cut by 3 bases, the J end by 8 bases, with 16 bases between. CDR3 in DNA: TGTGCCAGCAGCTCGTACACCACACTAGTTACGCAGTATTTT. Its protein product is CASSSYTTLVTQYF.

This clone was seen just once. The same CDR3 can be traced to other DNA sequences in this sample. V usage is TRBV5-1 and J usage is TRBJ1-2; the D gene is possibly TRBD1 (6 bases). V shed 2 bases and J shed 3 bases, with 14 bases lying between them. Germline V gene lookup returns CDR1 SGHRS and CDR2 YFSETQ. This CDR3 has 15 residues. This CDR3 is CASSFAQGKDYGYTF. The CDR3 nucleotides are TGCGCCAGCAGCTTCGCGCAGGGGAAGGACTATGGCTACACCTTC. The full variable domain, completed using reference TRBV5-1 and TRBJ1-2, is KAGVTQTPRYLIKTRGQQVTLSCSPISGHRSVSWYQQTPGQGLQFLFEYFSETQRNKGNFPGRFSGRQFSNSRSEMNVSTLELGDSALYLCASSFAQGKDYGYTFGSGTRLTVV.

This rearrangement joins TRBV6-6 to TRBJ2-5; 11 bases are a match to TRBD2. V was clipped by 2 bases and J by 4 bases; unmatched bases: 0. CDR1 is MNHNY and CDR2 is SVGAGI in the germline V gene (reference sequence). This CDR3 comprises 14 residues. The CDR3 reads CASSYGLAGETQYF. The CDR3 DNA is TGTGCCAGCAGTTACGGACTAGCGGGAGAGACCCAGTACTTC.

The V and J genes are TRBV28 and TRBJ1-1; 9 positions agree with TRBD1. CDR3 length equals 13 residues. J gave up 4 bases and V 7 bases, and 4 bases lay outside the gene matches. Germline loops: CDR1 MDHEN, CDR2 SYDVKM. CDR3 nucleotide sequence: TGTGCCAGCACCCGGGGACAGGGCACTGAAGCTTTCTTT. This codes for CASTRGQGTEAFF.

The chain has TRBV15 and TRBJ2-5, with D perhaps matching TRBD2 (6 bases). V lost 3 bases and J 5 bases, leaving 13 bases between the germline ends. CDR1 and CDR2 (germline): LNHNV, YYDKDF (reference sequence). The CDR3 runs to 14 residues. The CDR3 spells CATSRRREVETQYF. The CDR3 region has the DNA TGTGCCACCAGCAGGCGGAGGGAAGTTGAGACCCAGTACTTC.

In DNA, the CDR3 is TGTGCCAGCCTCTGGGACAGGGGAAGCTATGGCTACACCTTC. Its protein product is CASLWDRGSYGYTF. This chain uses TRBV19 with TRBJ1-2; 10 bases agree with TRBD1. This CDR3 has 14 residues. The J segment lost 4 bases and the V segment lost 9 bases, leaving 8 bases of the junction unmatched. Germline CDR1 reads LNHDA; CDR2 reads SQIVND (reference sequence). Combining the CDR3 with reference TRBV19 and TRBJ1-2 gives the whole variable domain DGGITQSPKYLFRKEGQNVTLSCEQNLNHDAMYWYRQDPGQGLRLIYYSQIVNDFQKGDIAEGYSVSREKKESFPLTVTSAQKNPTAFYLCASLWDRGSYGYTFGSGTRLTVV.

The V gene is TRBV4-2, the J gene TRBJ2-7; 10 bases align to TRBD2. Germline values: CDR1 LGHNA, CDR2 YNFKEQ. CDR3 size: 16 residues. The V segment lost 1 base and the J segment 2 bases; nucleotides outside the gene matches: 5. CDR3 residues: CASSQGSSGGAYEQYF. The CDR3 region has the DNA TGTGCCAGCAGCCAAGGTTCCAGCGGGGGGGCCTACGAGCAGTACTTC.

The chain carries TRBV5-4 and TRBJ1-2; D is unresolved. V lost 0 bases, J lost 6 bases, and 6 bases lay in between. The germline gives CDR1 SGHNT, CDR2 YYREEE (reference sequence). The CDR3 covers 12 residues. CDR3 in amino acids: CASSLGENGYTF. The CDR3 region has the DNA TGTGCCAGCAGCTTGGGGGAGAATGGCTACACCTTC.

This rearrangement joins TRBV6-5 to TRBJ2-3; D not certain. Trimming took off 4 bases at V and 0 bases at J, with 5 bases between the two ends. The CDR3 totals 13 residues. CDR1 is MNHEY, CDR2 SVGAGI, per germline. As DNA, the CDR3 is TGTGCCAGCAGTTTATATAGCACAGATACGCAGTATTTT. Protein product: CASSLYSTDTQYF.